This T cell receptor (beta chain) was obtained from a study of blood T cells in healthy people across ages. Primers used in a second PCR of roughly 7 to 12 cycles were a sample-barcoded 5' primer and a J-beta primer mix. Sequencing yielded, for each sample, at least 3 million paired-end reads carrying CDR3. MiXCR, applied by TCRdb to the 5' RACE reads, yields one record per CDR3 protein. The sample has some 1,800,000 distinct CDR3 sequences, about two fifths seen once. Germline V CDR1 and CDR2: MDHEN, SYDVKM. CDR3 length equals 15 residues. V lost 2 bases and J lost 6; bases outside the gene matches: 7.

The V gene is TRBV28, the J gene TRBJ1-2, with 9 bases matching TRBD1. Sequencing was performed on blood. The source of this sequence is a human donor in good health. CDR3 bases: TGTGCCAGCAGTTTAAGTGGGGGGACAGGGAATGGCTACACCTTC. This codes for CASSLSGGTGNGYTF.